The rows below give T cell receptor beta chains drawn from one sample of a study of blood T cells in healthy people across ages. Via MiXCR, TCRdb re-called the 5' RACE reads, giving one row per CDR3 protein. The sample includes more than 900,000 distinct CDR3 sequences, roughly 28% of them seen just once. The same sample was also studied in work on T cells of mothers and their children.

Sequenced material: blood. The receptor set was obtained from a woman aged 35 to 49 in good health. The CDR3 runs from the conserved cysteine through the conserved F or W. The order of the fields is J gene, V gene, D gene, clone size, CDR3 protein, CDR3 DNA. D genes are given only for firm matches. Expanded clones get a size class; other rows say once, few or many, or leave the size out.

J gene: TRBJ2-5; V gene: TRBV7-2; D gene: TRBD1; clone size: -; CDR3 protein: CASSFNQGAEETQYF; CDR3 DNA: TGTGCCAGCAGCTTCAACCAGGGGGCAGAGGAGACCCAGTACTTC
J gene: TRBJ2-3; V gene: TRBV27; D gene: TRBD2; clone size: few; CDR3 protein: CASSPMGAGGSDTQYF; CDR3 DNA: TGTGCCAGCAGTCCCATGGGAGCGGGGGGTTCAGATACGCAGTATTTT
J gene: TRBJ1-5; V gene: TRBV7-2; D gene: -; clone size: -; CDR3 protein: CASKAYSNQPQHF; CDR3 DNA: TGTGCCAGCAAGGCTTATAGCAATCAGCCCCAGCATTTT
J gene: TRBJ1-1; V gene: TRBV7-2; D gene: -; clone size: many; CDR3 protein: CASSRGGGFMNTEAFF; CDR3 DNA: TGTGCCAGCAGCCGCGGGGGGGGTTTCATGAACACTGAAGCTTTCTTT
J gene: TRBJ2-5; V gene: TRBV4-1; D gene: TRBD2; clone size: -; CDR3 protein: CASSQVIRGVQYF; CDR3 DNA: TGCGCTAGCAGCCAAGTCATACGGGGGGTGCAGTACTTC
J gene: TRBJ2-2; V gene: TRBV6-5; D gene: TRBD2; clone size: -; CDR3 protein: CASLSGGLGTGELFF; CDR3 DNA: TGTGCCAGCCTTTCGGGGGGGCTGGGCACCGGGGAGCTGTTTTTT
J gene: TRBJ1-2; V gene: TRBV9; D gene: -; clone size: many; CDR3 protein: CASSAQAGDGYTF; CDR3 DNA: TGTGCCAGCAGCGCGCAGGCCGGAGATGGCTACACCTTC
J gene: TRBJ2-2; V gene: TRBV3-1; D gene: -; clone size: once; CDR3 protein: CASTGGGTGELFF; CDR3 DNA: TGTGCCAGCACCGGTGGGGGCACCGGGGAGCTGTTTTTT
J gene: TRBJ2-6; V gene: TRBV18; D gene: -; clone size: -; CDR3 protein: CASSPPTGRGGANVLTF; CDR3 DNA: TGTGCCAGCTCACCACCAACAGGCCGCGGTGGGGCCAACGTCCTGACTTTC
J gene: TRBJ1-1; V gene: TRBV27; D gene: -; clone size: -; CDR3 protein: CASREGRTANTEAFF; CDR3 DNA: TGTGCCAGCAGGGAAGGACGGACAGCGAACACTGAAGCTTTCTTT
J gene: TRBJ2-7; V gene: TRBV6-6; D gene: -; clone size: many; CDR3 protein: CASSYEQYF; CDR3 DNA: TGTGCCAGCAGCTACGAGCAGTACTTC
J gene: TRBJ2-1; V gene: TRBV12-3/TRBV12-4; D gene: -; clone size: many; CDR3 protein: CASTAGLPALNEQFF; CDR3 DNA: TGTGCCAGCACCGCTGGACTCCCTGCCCTCAATGAGCAGTTCTTC
J gene: TRBJ1-6; V gene: TRBV4-1; D gene: -; clone size: few; CDR3 protein: CASSQGRGARDSPLHF; CDR3 DNA: TGCGCCAGCAGCCAAGGCAGAGGAGCCCGTGATTCACCCCTCCACTTT
J gene: TRBJ1-2; V gene: TRBV7-9; D gene: TRBD1; clone size: -; CDR3 protein: CASSTRDRGLGYGYTF; CDR3 DNA: TGTGCCAGCAGCACCCGGGACAGGGGGCTGGGGTATGGCTACACCTTC